The 22 T cell receptor beta chains listed next were all sequenced from one sample in a study of neurological immune-mediated disorders. TCRdb itself ran the 5' RACE reads through MiXCR, one entry per CDR3 protein. The table lists about 66,000 distinct CDR3 sequences, 8.5% to 10% of them singletons. Time point noted: longitudinal time-point 2. The sample was PBMCs. Receptors originate from a young man in good health.

Many counts were recorded for this clonotype. The gene calls are TRBV10-3 and TRBJ2-6, with unresolved D. CDR1 is ENHRY, CDR2 SYGVKD, per germline. Trimming took off 7 bases at V and 0 bases at J, with 4 bases between the two ends. CDR3 length: 13 residues. CDR3: CAITDSGANVLTF. In DNA, the CDR3 is TGTGCCATCACAGACTCTGGGGCCAACGTCCTGACTTTC.

In this sample, this clonotype turned up many times. The V gene is TRBV5-1, the J gene TRBJ2-1; a possible D gene is TRBD1 (6 bases). Deletions cut 4 bases from V and 10 bases from J, with 9 bases between. The V gene's germline CDR1 is SGHRS and CDR2 YFSETQ. This CDR3 has 11 residues. CDR3 in amino acids: CASSEDREQFF. The CDR3 DNA follows: TGCGCCAGCAGCGAAGACAGGGAGCAGTTCTTC. Drawing the rest from reference TRBV5-1 and TRBJ2-1, the complete variable domain is KAGVTQTPRYLIKTRGQQVTLSCSPISGHRSVSWYQQTPGQGLQFLFEYFSETQRNKGNFPGRFSGRQFSNSRSEMNVSTLELGDSALYLCASSEDREQFFGPGTRLTVL.

At least ten counts were recorded for this clonotype. The chain has TRBV6-6 and TRBJ1-4; D is undetermined. Germline-derived CDR1 and CDR2 are MNHNY and SVGAGI (reference sequence). Trimming removed 7 bases from V and 3 bases from J, with 12 bases in between. The CDR3 consists of 14 residues. Here the CDR3 reads CASTRGLSNEKLFF. As DNA, the CDR3 is TGTGCCAGCACCAGAGGGCTGTCTAATGAAAAACTGTTTTTT.

This clonotype appeared many times. The chain joins TRBV7-6 to TRBJ1-6; D remains unclear. The CDR3 is 15 residues long. The germline CDR1 and CDR2 sequences are SGHVS and FNYEAQ. The V end lost 2 bases, the J end lost 5 bases, and 10 bases lay between the germline ends. The CDR3 here is CASSLTTADNSPLHF. DNA for the CDR3: TGTGCCAGCAGCTTAACAACAGCCGATAATTCACCCCTCCACTTT.

This clonotype was recorded many times. The chain carries TRBV20-1 and TRBJ2-5; D gene uncertain. Germline assignment: CDR1 DFQATT and CDR2 SNEGSKA (reference sequence). This CDR3 is 11 amino acids long. CDR3 sequence reads: CSKTVQETQYF. CDR3 DNA sequence: TGCAGCAAGACCGTACAAGAGACCCAGTACTTC.

This clonotype was seen repeatedly, ten times or more. The chain combines TRBV7-2 with TRBJ1-5; D is ambiguous. Trimming pared 6 bases from V and 4 bases from J, leaving 10 bases between. Germline values: CDR1 SGHTA, CDR2 FQGNSA. CDR3 length: 13 residues. In nucleotides, the CDR3 is TGTGCCAGCAGGAAGGGAGGGAATCAGCCCCAGCATTTT. It yields the protein CASRKGGNQPQHF.

This clonotype has a count of ten or more. The chain has TRBV12-3 or TRBV12-4 and TRBJ2-3; D tentatively reads TRBD1 or TRBD2 (5 bases each). V was pared by 5 bases and J by 6 bases, with 24 bases between. This CDR3 has 17 amino acids. Here the CDR3 reads CASSPSRGAALLDTQYF. The CDR3 nucleotides are TGTGCCAGCAGTCCCTCCCGAGGGGCCGCCCTCCTGGATACGCAGTATTTT.

This clonotype was counted many times. A much larger clone sits a single nucleotide away, making a read error possible. The rearrangement uses TRBV4-2 and TRBJ1-5; no clear D. Germline CDR1 LGHNA, CDR2 YNFKEQ. The CDR3 loop spans 16 amino acids. CDR3 sequence (DNA): TGTGCCAGCAGCCAAGATGGGGAGGCGAGCAATCGGCCCCAGCATTTT. Protein: CASSQDGEASNRPQHF.

The V gene is TRBV18, the J gene TRBJ2-3; D is perhaps TRBD1 (6 bases). CDR1 is KGHSH, CDR2 LQKENI, per germline. There are 14 residues in the CDR3. With 8 bases removed from V and 2 bases from J, the gap between germline ends came to 14 bases. The CDR3 DNA reads as TGTGCCAGCCTACCCGGACAGAACACAGATACGCAGTATTTT. Translation: CASLPGQNTDTQYF.

This clonotype was counted many times. The chain uses TRBV10-2 and TRBJ2-5; TRBD1 aligns across 9 bases. Germline V lookup: CDR1 WSHSY, CDR2 SAAADI. The CDR3 is made up of 14 amino acids. The V and J ends lost 4 bases and 5 bases, in that order; junction bases with no gene match: 5. The CDR3 DNA follows: TGCGCCAGCAGTGGGACAGGGGAGGGTGAGACCCAGTACTTC. Protein sequence: CASSGTGEGETQYF.

This clonotype was found many times. This may come from a read error, since a much larger clone is one base off. This chain connects TRBV7-2 to TRBJ2-1; 7 bases align to TRBD2. Germline loops: CDR1 SGHTA, CDR2 FQGNSA. CDR3 size: 17 residues. V shed 5 bases, J shed 6 bases, and the junction held 16 bases outside the gene matches. The CDR3 is CASSPPFGSGPLNEQFF. Written as DNA, the CDR3 is TGTGCCAGCAGCCCCCCTTTCGGTAGCGGGCCTCTCAATGAGCAGTTCTTC.

This clonotype is labeled as medium-sized. The chain is built from TRBV20-1 and TRBJ2-2; 15 nucleotides line up with TRBD2. The CDR3 covers 16 residues. Trimming removed 1 base from V and 3 bases from J; junction bases left unmatched: 0. Germline-derived CDR1 and CDR2 are DFQATT and SNEGSKA (reference sequence). CDR3 coding DNA: TGCAGTGCTAGAGGGACTAGCGGGAGGGACACCGGGGAGCTGTTTTTT. It yields the protein CSARGTSGRDTGELFF.

This clonotype was observed at least ten times. V and J are TRBV28 and TRBJ2-3, with 8 bases that match TRBD2. CDR1 and CDR2 from the germline V gene are MDHEN and SYDVKM. The CDR3 spans 14 residues. Trimming cost V 4 bases and J 4 bases; bases outside gene matches: 4. The CDR3 sequence: CASSYGGEADTQYF. CDR3 coding DNA: TGTGCCAGCAGTTACGGGGGGGAGGCAGATACGCAGTATTTT. The complete variable domain, with remaining parts taken from reference TRBV28 and TRBJ2-3, reads DVKVTQSSRYLVKRTGEKVFLECVQDMDHENMFWYRQDPGLGLRLIYFSYDVKMKEKGDIPEGYSVSREKKERFSLILESASTNQTSMYLCASSYGGEADTQYFGPGTRLTVL.

This clonotype was observed many times. The chain recombines TRBV5-1 with TRBJ2-5; D uncertain. The CDR3 runs 13 residues. The V end was cut by 2 bases, the J end by 3 bases, with 8 bases between. CDR1 and CDR2 from the germline V gene are SGHRS and YFSETQ. The chain's CDR3 is CASSFDVEETQYF. The CDR3 DNA follows: TGCGCCAGCAGCTTCGACGTCGAAGAGACCCAGTACTTC.

Remarks on this clonotype: A read error may produce the germline difference seen at one junction end. The chain recombines TRBV12-3 or TRBV12-4 with TRBJ2-1; D unclear. CDR3 length: 15 residues. CDR3 DNA: TGTGTCAGCAGCCGTAGTGCCCTCATCTTCGATGAGCAGTTCTTC. Protein product: CVSSRSALIFDEQFF.

Many counts were recorded for this clonotype. The gene calls are TRBV7-9 and TRBJ2-3; unclear D gene. This CDR3 is 16 amino acids long. From germline, CDR1 is SEHNR and CDR2 FQNEAQ (reference sequence). The V end lost 1 base, the J end lost 4 bases, and 15 bases lay between the germline ends. The CDR3 protein is CASSLVSGRTADTQYF. The CDR3 coding sequence is TGTGCCAGCAGCTTAGTATCAGGCCGCACGGCAGATACGCAGTATTTT.

This clonotype was counted at least ten times. The chain joins TRBV5-1 to TRBJ2-7, with D maybe TRBD1 (5 bases). Trimming shortened V by 3 bases and J by 1 base, and 11 bases separated the two germline ends. Germline V lookup: CDR1 SGHRS, CDR2 YFSETQ. The CDR3 spans 14 residues. In DNA, the CDR3 is TGCGCCAGCAGCTGGATGACAGAGTCCTACGAGCAGTACTTC. It codes for CASSWMTESYEQYF.

This clonotype has at least ten counts. The chain uses TRBV5-1 and TRBJ2-1; perhaps TRBD1 as D (6 bases). V lost 0 bases, J lost 8 bases, and 12 bases lay in between. Germline CDR1 reads SGHRS; CDR2 reads YFSETQ. CDR3 size: 14 residues. This chain's CDR3 is CASSLELGADEQFF. The CDR3, as DNA: TGCGCCAGCAGCTTGGAGCTGGGGGCCGATGAGCAGTTCTTC.

This clonotype was recorded at least ten times. The rearrangement uses TRBV12-3 or TRBV12-4 and TRBJ2-2; D is possibly TRBD2 (6 bases). The CDR3 runs 14 residues. V was clipped by 7 bases and J by 4 bases, with 13 bases between them. DNA for the CDR3: TGTGCCAGCATCTCCGGGAGTGGCACCGGGGAGCTGTTTTTT. Translating gives CASISGSGTGELFF.

The sample holds many counts of this clonotype. The rearrangement links TRBV4-1 to TRBJ1-1; D is unresolved. The CDR3 sequence is 17 residues long. The V gene lost 0 bases and the J gene lost 0 bases, with 14 bases spanning the gap. Germline-derived CDR1 and CDR2 are MGHRA and YSYEKL. The CDR3 nucleotides are TGCGCCAGCAGCCAAGATTGGCCACGGCAGGTGAACACTGAAGCTTTCTTT. Amino acid sequence: CASSQDWPRQVNTEAFF.

This clonotype was detected ten times or more. V is TRBV29-1 and J is TRBJ1-4; 7 bases are a match to TRBD1. There are 14 residues in the CDR3. The germline CDR1 and CDR2 sequences are SQVTM and ANQGSEA. Trimming removed 7 bases from V and 6 bases from J; junction bases left unmatched: 11. CDR3 sequence reads: CSGIAGGEHEKLFF. CDR3 bases: TGCAGCGGGATAGCAGGGGGGGAACATGAAAAACTGTTTTTT.

A few counts support this clonotype. CDR3 sequence: CASSPRSGLAGRRYYEQYF. Here the CDR3 DNA reads TGTGCCAGCAGCCCAAGGAGTGGACTAGCGGGCCGAAGGTACTACGAGCAGTACTTC. The chain uses TRBV11-2 and TRBJ2-7, with TRBD2 matching over 11 bases. CDR1 is SGHAT, CDR2 FQNNGV, per germline. V lost 5 bases and J lost 3; bases outside the gene matches: 18. CDR3 length: 19 amino acids.